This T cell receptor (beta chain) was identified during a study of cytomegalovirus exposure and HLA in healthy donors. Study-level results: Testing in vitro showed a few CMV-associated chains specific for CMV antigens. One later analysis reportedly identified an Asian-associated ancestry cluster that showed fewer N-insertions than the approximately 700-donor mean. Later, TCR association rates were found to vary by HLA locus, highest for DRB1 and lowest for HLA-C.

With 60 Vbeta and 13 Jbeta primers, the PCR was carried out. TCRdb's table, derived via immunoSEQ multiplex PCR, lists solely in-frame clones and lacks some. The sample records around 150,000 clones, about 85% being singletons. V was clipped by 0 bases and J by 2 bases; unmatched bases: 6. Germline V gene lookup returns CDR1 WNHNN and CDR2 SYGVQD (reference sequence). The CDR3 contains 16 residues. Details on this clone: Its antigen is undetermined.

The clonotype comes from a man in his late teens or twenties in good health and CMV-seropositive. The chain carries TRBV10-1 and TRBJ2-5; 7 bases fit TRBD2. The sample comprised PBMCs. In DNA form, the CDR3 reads TGCGCCAGCAGTGAGTCGGGGCGGGGGAGTCAAGAGACCCAGTACTTC. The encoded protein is CASSESGRGSQETQYF.